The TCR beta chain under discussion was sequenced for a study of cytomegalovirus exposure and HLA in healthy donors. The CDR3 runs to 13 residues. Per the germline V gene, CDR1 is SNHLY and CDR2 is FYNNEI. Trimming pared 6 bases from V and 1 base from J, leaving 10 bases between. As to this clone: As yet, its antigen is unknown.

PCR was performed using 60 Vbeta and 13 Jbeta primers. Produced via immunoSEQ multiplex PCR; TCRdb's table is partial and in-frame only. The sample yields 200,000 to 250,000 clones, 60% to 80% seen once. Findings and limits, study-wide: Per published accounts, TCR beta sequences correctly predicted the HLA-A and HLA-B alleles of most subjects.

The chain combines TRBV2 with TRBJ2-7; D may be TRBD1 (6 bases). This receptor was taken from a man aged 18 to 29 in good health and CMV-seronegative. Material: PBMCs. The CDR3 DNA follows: TGTGCCAGCAGGGACAGTAGATCCTACGAGCAGTACTTC. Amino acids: CASRDSRSYEQYF.